The source of this T cell receptor (beta chain) is a study of vaccination and CD4 T cells after COVID-19. Across the whole study: Sampling after COVID took place at a median of around 110 days (range 35 to 161) following diagnosis. Post-vaccination samples were procured at a median of around 79 days following dose two (range 14 to 241).

Germline loops: CDR1 SGHTA, CDR2 FQGNSA. The CDR3 has 15 residues. The ends were cut back, 5 bases at V and 0 bases at J, with 8 bases in the middle. Sample treatment: roughly 10-day PBMC culture with coronavirus spike peptide pools or control peptides (ViraFEST assay). Once obtained from cultured CD4+ T cells, the DNA was sequenced using the Oncomine TCR Beta short-read assay. MiXCR, run by TCRdb on the PCR reads, gives a single entry per CDR3 protein. This table has around 8,100 distinct CDR3 sequences, about 73% appearing once. Concerning this clonotype: Its antigen is not identified.

Points from the study as a whole: Only after vaccination were a median about 87% of convalescents' reactive clones seen. Convalescent patients studied were relatively few, and early post-infection timepoints were absent.

Source material: CD4+ T cells from blood, cultured in vitro. The sequence was obtained from a human donor who had recovered from COVID-19. The chain uses TRBV7-2 and TRBJ2-6, with D possibly matching TRBD2 (5 bases). The CDR3 DNA reads TGTGCCAGCAGCGGGAGACCCTCTGGGGCCAACGTCCTGACTTTC. Translation gives CASSGRPSGANVLTF.